The 25 T cell receptor beta chains listed next were all sequenced from one sample in a study of blood T cell repertoires in COVID-19 (dated by TCRdb to 2020 to 2021). Library construction relied on the immunoSEQ multiplex PCR assay. As stored in TCRdb, this immuneACCESS dataset retains in-frame rearrangements with V and J assigned. A fraction of the clones does not appear; measured against another copy, unresolved V genes explain less than half of the discrepancy, and the remainder lacks a known reason. The sample table contains fewer than 300,000 clones; only one count was recorded for roughly 80% of them. The ten largest clones add up to approximately 10% of the sample. The sample was peripheral blood. The receptors here all came from a woman between 50 and 59 years old who had recovered from COVID-19.

V and J are TRBV3-1 (or the pseudogene TRBV3-2) and TRBJ2-1, with 11 bases identical to TRBD2. Germline V gene data show CDR1 as LGHDT and CDR2 as YNNKEL (reference sequence). CDR3 length: 15 residues. With 4 bases clipped from V and 4 bases from J, the junction kept 3 bases outside the gene matches. DNA for the CDR3: TGTGCCAGCAGCCCGGGACTAGCGGCTTACAATGAGCAGTTCTTC. It yields the protein CASSPGLAAYNEQFF.

V usage is TRBV7-2 and J usage is TRBJ1-2; perhaps TRBD1 as D (6 bases). Deletions cut 5 bases from V and 7 bases from J, with 14 bases between. Germline-derived CDR1 and CDR2 are SGHTA and FQGNSA. The CDR3 is 13 amino acids. The chain's CDR3 is CASSPDSLIGYTF. In nucleotides, the CDR3 is TGTGCCAGCAGCCCGGACAGCCTGATTGGCTACACCTTC.

The chain recombines TRBV10-3 with TRBJ2-5; tentative D call: TRBD2 (6 bases). With 4 bases removed from V and 5 bases from J, the gap between germline ends came to 11 bases. Germline V CDR1 and CDR2: ENHRY, SYGVKD. CDR3 length equals 13 residues. Here the CDR3 reads CAISGGERETQYF. In DNA, the CDR3 is TGTGCCATCAGTGGGGGGGAGCGCGAGACCCAGTACTTC.

V is TRBV9 and J is TRBJ1-4, with unresolved D. The ends were cut back, 0 bases at V and 0 bases at J, with 9 bases in the middle. Germline V lookup: CDR1 SGDLS, CDR2 YYNGEE. The CDR3 has 16 amino acids. The CDR3 sequence: CASSVGVTATNEKLFF. The CDR3 DNA reads TGTGCCAGCAGCGTAGGAGTAACTGCAACTAATGAAAAACTGTTTTTT.

This chain uses TRBV7-2 with TRBJ2-1; D not certain. Germline CDR1 is SGHTA and CDR2 is FQGNSA. Trimming stripped 3 bases from V and 7 bases from J, with 13 bases between. CDR3 length: 14 amino acids. The CDR3 nucleotides read TGTGCCAGCAGCTTGCCCCCTGAGGTAAATGAGCAGTTCTTC. Amino acids: CASSLPPEVNEQFF.

This clone was picked up a small number of times. The rearrangement links TRBV7-2 to TRBJ1-6; unclear D gene. The CDR3 covers 12 residues. The germline V gene has CDR1 SGHTA and CDR2 FQGNSA. Between the trimmed V and J ends, which lost 5 bases and 4 bases, there was a span of 3 bases. As DNA, the CDR3 is TGTGCCAGCAGCCGGTATAATTCACCCCTCCACTTT. Translated: CASSRYNSPLHF.

The V gene is TRBV19, the J gene TRBJ1-5; TRBD1 matches at 8 bases. V lost 7 bases, J lost 5 bases, and 13 bases stayed unmatched. The CDR3 runs 16 residues. Germline-derived CDR1 and CDR2 are LNHDA and SQIVND (reference sequence). The CDR3 is CASNTGGQGGDQPQHF. The CDR3 DNA sequence: TGTGCCAGTAACACAGGGGGGCAGGGGGGCGATCAGCCCCAGCATTTT.

This chain uses TRBV7-2 with TRBJ2-7; the D gene is possibly TRBD1 (5 bases). CDR3 size: 18 residues. The germline gives CDR1 SGHTA, CDR2 FQGNSA. V lost 6 bases and J lost 3, with 27 bases in between. CDR3 region: CASSRPYIGQGRVYEQYF. The CDR3 nucleotides read TGTGCCAGCAGTCGACCTTATATCGGGCAGGGAAGAGTCTACGAGCAGTACTTC.

For the CDR3, the DNA is TGTGCCAGCAGTGGTGACCCGCGGGGCTACACCTTC. Encoded protein: CASSGDPRGYTF. V is TRBV2 and J is TRBJ1-2; no clear D gene. The CDR3 runs 12 residues. V shed 4 bases and J shed 8 bases, with 11 bases lying between them. CDR1 and CDR2 (germline): SNHLY, FYNNEI.

The V and J genes are TRBV27 and TRBJ1-2, with 7 bases lining up with TRBD1. This CDR3 contains 15 residues. V lost 6 bases and J lost 0; bases outside the gene matches: 7. The germline gives CDR1 MNHEY, CDR2 SMNVEV (reference sequence). For the CDR3, the DNA is TGTGCCAGCAGCGAAACAGGGGCAACTAACTATGGCTACACCTTC. Translating it yields CASSETGATNYGYTF.

This rearrangement joins TRBV7-2 to TRBJ1-5, with 7 bases identical to TRBD1. Germline assignment: CDR1 SGHTA and CDR2 FQGNSA. CDR3 size: 15 residues. After removal of 1 base from V and 3 bases from J, the junction contained 3 bases not matched to a gene. DNA of the CDR3: TGTGCCAGCAGCTTAGGGGGACAGAACAATCAGCCCCAGCATTTT. The encoded protein is CASSLGGQNNQPQHF.

The chain has TRBV29-1 and TRBJ1-1; the D is unclear. Trimming took 3 bases from V and 0 from J, leaving 14 bases between them. The CDR3 is 15 residues long. CDR1 is SQVTM and CDR2 is ANQGSEA in the germline V gene. The CDR3 loop is CSVDSSPRMNTEAFF. CDR3 DNA: TGCAGCGTTGACAGTTCCCCTCGCATGAACACTGAAGCTTTCTTT. The full variable domain, its missing parts supplied by reference TRBV29-1 and TRBJ1-1, is SAVISQKPSRDICQRGTSLTIQCQVDSQVTMMFWYRQQPGQSLTLIATANQGSEATYESGFVIDKFPISRPNLTFSTLTVSNMSPEDSSIYLCSVDSSPRMNTEAFFGQGTRLTVV.

The rearrangement uses TRBV3-1 (or the pseudogene TRBV3-2) and TRBJ1-6; TRBD1 is a possible D gene (5 bases). CDR1 LGHDT and CDR2 YNNKEL come from the germline V gene (reference sequence). V lost 6 bases and J lost 4, with 13 bases in between. The length of the CDR3 is 15 residues. As DNA, the CDR3 is TGTGCCAGCAGGCAATCTACAGGTTATAATTCACCCCTCCACTTT. Translation: CASRQSTGYNSPLHF.

The rearrangement uses TRBV3-1 (or the pseudogene TRBV3-2) and TRBJ2-5; 10 bases are a match to TRBD2. V shed 1 base, J shed 5 bases, and the junction held 7 bases outside the gene matches. Germline V gene lookup returns CDR1 LGHDT and CDR2 YNNKEL (reference sequence). The length of the CDR3 is 16 residues. The CDR3 loop is CASSQGERGGMETQYF. The CDR3 coding sequence is TGTGCCAGCAGCCAAGGGGAGCGGGGGGGCATGGAGACCCAGTACTTC.

The table lists this clone with many counts. The chain is built from TRBV11-2 and TRBJ2-5, with 13 nucleotides matching TRBD2. The CDR3 totals 15 residues. Per germline, CDR1 SGHAT and CDR2 FQNNGV. The V gene end was trimmed by 5 bases and the J gene end by 6 bases; junction bases not matched to a gene: 6. As DNA, the CDR3 is TGTGCCAGCAGCGGACTAGCGGGAGCGGCGAAGACCCAGTACTTC. This sequence encodes CASSGLAGAAKTQYF.

This clone appeared a single time. The same CDR3 arises from other DNA sequences in this sample as well. The chain has TRBV6-4 and TRBJ2-7; 10 bases fit TRBD2. The V gene's germline CDR1 is MRHNA and CDR2 SNTAGT. There are 18 residues in the CDR3. J lost 6 bases, V lost 2 bases, and 16 bases had no gene match. The CDR3 spells CASSDHRSRAGGPGEQYF. CDR3 nucleotides: TGTGCCAGCAGTGACCACAGGTCACGAGCGGGAGGGCCGGGCGAGCAGTACTTC.

The J gene is TRBJ1-2, the V gene TRBV25-1; 8 nucleotides line up with TRBD1. The V and J ends lost 6 bases and 4 bases, in that order; junction bases with no gene match: 10. The germline V gene has CDR1 MGHDK and CDR2 SYGVNS. The CDR3 consists of 15 residues. The CDR3 is CASRGEGTGTYGYTF. The CDR3, as DNA: TGTGCCAGCAGGGGGGAAGGGACAGGCACCTATGGCTACACCTTC.

The chain recombines TRBV7-9 with TRBJ2-7; D unclear. Trimming took 4 bases from V and 3 from J, leaving 10 bases between them. Germline V gives CDR1 SEHNR, CDR2 FQNEAQ (reference sequence). The CDR3 runs to 13 residues. The CDR3 nucleotides are TGTGCCAGCAGCTCACCCGGAGTCTACGAGCAGTACTTC. It codes for CASSSPGVYEQYF. Full variable domain (remainder filled in from reference TRBV7-9 and TRBJ2-7): DTGVSQNPRHKITKRGQNVTFRCDPISEHNRLYWYRQTLGQGPEFLTYFQNEAQLEKSRLLSDRFSAERPKGSFSTLEIQRTEQGDSAMYLCASSSPGVYEQYFGPGTRLTVT.

The count of this clone is one. The gene calls are TRBV30 and TRBJ1-2; D is uncertain. The CDR3 is made up of 11 amino acids. The V gene lost 8 bases and the J gene lost 5 bases, with 12 bases spanning the gap. The germline CDR1 and CDR2 sequences are GTSNPN and SVGIG (reference sequence). The CDR3 protein is CAARGGYGYTF. The DNA for the CDR3 is TGTGCCGCCCGCGGAGGGTATGGCTACACCTTC.

This sequence joins TRBV6-1 and TRBJ2-2; TRBD2 matches at 15 bases. The CDR3 has 17 residues. V was pared by 2 bases and J by 5 bases, with 3 bases of the junction left unmatched. CDR1 is MNHNS, CDR2 SASEGT, per germline. CDR3 loop: CASSELGLAGGTGELFF. Here the CDR3 DNA reads TGTGCCAGCAGTGAACTGGGACTAGCGGGGGGAACCGGGGAGCTGTTTTTT.

This clone was found once. This sample includes further DNA sequences coding for the same CDR3. The chain employs TRBV15 and TRBJ1-5; unclear D gene. The CDR3 extends over 15 amino acids. Per germline, CDR1 LNHNV and CDR2 YYDKDF (reference sequence). Deletions cut 1 base from V and 3 bases from J, with 10 bases between. In DNA form, the CDR3 reads TGTGCCACCAGCAGAGGAGGAGGGATCAATCAGCCCCAGCATTTT. Its translation: CATSRGGGINQPQHF.

The chain recombines TRBV28 with TRBJ2-5; TRBD2 might be the D (6 bases). CDR1 and CDR2 (germline): MDHEN, SYDVKM. V was clipped by 5 bases and J by 5 bases, with 21 bases between them. The CDR3 contains 16 residues. CDR3 in DNA: TGTGCCAGCAGTCACTCGTCCGGGAGCCTTGATGAGACCCAGTACTTC. It yields the protein CASSHSSGSLDETQYF.

J is TRBJ1-2 and V is TRBV19; weak D call: TRBD1 (5 bases). Germline V gene sequence: CDR1 LNHDA, CDR2 SQIVND (reference sequence). This CDR3 spans 13 amino acids. Trimming left V 5 bases short and J 6 bases short, with 13 bases between. CDR3 sequence: CASSFQGLDGYTF. The CDR3, as DNA: TGTGCCAGTAGTTTCCAGGGCCTCGATGGCTACACCTTC.

The rearrangement links TRBV5-8 to TRBJ1-2; no clear D. The CDR3 totals 13 residues. Germline loops: CDR1 SGHTS, CDR2 YDEGEE. Trimming cost V 3 bases and J 5 bases, with 11 bases left between them. Here the CDR3 DNA reads TGTGCCAGCAGCTGGCCCGGGTCATATGGCTACACCTTC. Translated: CASSWPGSYGYTF.

This sequence joins TRBV7-2 and TRBJ1-4, with no clear D. The CDR3 loop spans 14 amino acids. Germline assignment: CDR1 SGHTA and CDR2 FQGNSA. Trimming stripped 5 bases from V and 7 bases from J, with 14 bases between. CDR3 sequence: CASSAQEGSEKLFF. The CDR3 bases are TGTGCCAGCAGCGCCCAGGAAGGGAGTGAAAAACTGTTTTTT.